This T cell receptor beta chain is from a study of cytomegalovirus exposure and HLA in healthy donors. The study's findings and limits: While the bulk of TCR sequences proved rare, some public TCRs turned up in many donors. Common viral pathogens were later found to be apparently linked to several of the most significant clusters. Donors were assumed by presence/absence analyses to have roughly uniform sequencing depth. Investigators reported 150 to 200 TCR beta chains as tied to cytomegalovirus.

Comment on this clone: Its antigen remains unknown.

The CDR3 loop spans 16 amino acids. Trimming removed 3 bases from V and 0 bases from J, with 11 bases in between. CDR1 is KGHSH, CDR2 LQKENI, per germline. PCR involved 60 Vbeta and 13 Jbeta primers. TCRdb's copy holds only in-frame clones and misses some; the assay was immunoSEQ multiplex PCR. The repertoire holds approximately 80,000 clones, with around 78% as singletons. The sequenced sample consisted of PBMCs. The receptor was derived from a male donor in good health and CMV-seropositive. This chain links TRBV18 with TRBJ2-2; D is uncertain. CDR3 sequence: CASSPTQITNTGELFF. The CDR3 DNA reads TGTGCCAGCTCACCGACACAGATTACGAACACCGGGGAGCTGTTTTTT.